These 15 T cell receptor beta chains were sequenced from one sample in a study of human CD8 memory T cell subsets. Making the TCR beta libraries relied on UMI-labeled 5' RACE. TCRdb recomputed calls from the 5' RACE reads with MiXCR, one row per CDR3 protein. This sample carries under 10,000 distinct CDR3 sequences, around 4.2% of them seen once, and the ten largest clones take about 35%. The sample comprised CD8+ T cells from PBMCs. These receptors originate from a human donor in good health.

This clonotype was seen repeatedly, ten times or more. The J gene is TRBJ1-5, the V gene TRBV10-2; the D gene is possibly TRBD1 (5 bases). The length of the CDR3 is 14 residues. V shed 2 bases and J shed 6 bases, with 11 bases lying between them. CDR1 is WSHSY, CDR2 SAAADI, per germline. CDR3 residues: CASSEGRGAQPQHF. CDR3 in DNA: TGCGCCAGCAGTGAGGGGAGGGGAGCTCAGCCCCAGCATTTT.

This clonotype was observed many times. The CDR3 DNA reads TGCAGCGTTGATGTGGTGGGACAACCCAAGTACCAAGAGACCCAGTACTTC. Amino acids: CSVDVVGQPKYQETQYF. The chain couples TRBV29-1 to TRBJ2-5, with TRBD1 as a possible D gene (6 bases). Trimming stripped 3 bases from V and 0 bases from J, with 20 bases between. CDR1 SQVTM and CDR2 ANQGSEA come from the germline V gene. The CDR3 consists of 17 residues.

This clonotype was observed many times. The chain has TRBV6-6 and TRBJ2-1; 8 positions agree with TRBD1. CDR1 and CDR2 (germline): MNHNY, SVGAGI (reference sequence). The CDR3 spans 15 residues. The ends lost 6 bases at V and 2 bases at J; junction bases unmatched: 6. The chain's CDR3 is CASRNRDRPYNEQFF. As DNA, the CDR3 is TGTGCCAGCAGAAACCGGGACAGGCCCTACAATGAGCAGTTCTTC.

This clonotype has at least ten counts. CDR3 sequence (DNA): TGCGCCAGCAGCTCGGAACCGGGACTAGAGCGTGAGCAGTTCTTC. This gives the protein CASSSEPGLEREQFF. This chain joins TRBV5-1 and TRBJ2-1, with 8 bases fitting TRBD2. J was trimmed by 9 bases and V by 3 bases; bases with no gene match: 11. Germline V gene sequence: CDR1 SGHRS, CDR2 YFSETQ. CDR3 length equals 15 residues.

This clonotype came up many times. This chain links TRBV28 with TRBJ2-2; no firm D call. The CDR3 loop spans 18 amino acids. V was cut by 5 bases and J by 1 base, with 20 bases left in between. From germline, CDR1 is MDHEN and CDR2 SYDVKM. This chain's CDR3 is CASSPTLGTELNTGELFF. The CDR3 bases are TGTGCCAGCAGTCCAACCCTTGGAACAGAACTGAACACCGGGGAGCTGTTTTTT.

This clonotype was recorded many times. The chain has TRBV7-2 and TRBJ2-3; 12 bases map to TRBD2. Germline V gives CDR1 SGHTA, CDR2 FQGNSA. CDR3 length: 15 residues. V shed 5 bases and J 6 bases; nucleotides not matched to a gene: 6. Written as DNA, the CDR3 is TGTGCCAGCAGCCGCGGACTAGCGGGGTCTGATACGCAGTATTTT. Residues: CASSRGLAGSDTQYF. The variable domain in full, completed from reference TRBV7-2 and TRBJ2-3, reads GAGVSQSPSNKVTEKGKDVELRCDPISGHTALYWYRQSLGQGLEFLIYFQGNSAPDKSGLPSDRFSAERTGGSVSTLTIQRTQQEDSAVYLCASSRGLAGSDTQYFGPGTRLTVL.

This clonotype was seen repeatedly, ten times or more. The chain joins TRBV7-2 to TRBJ2-4; TRBD1 agrees at 8 bases. Germline CDR1 and CDR2: SGHTA and FQGNSA. This CDR3 comprises 19 residues. The J segment lost 0 bases and the V segment lost 0 bases, leaving 10 bases of the junction unmatched. The DNA of the CDR3 is TGTGCCAGCAGCTTAGCGACAGGGGACATACTGACAGCCAAAAACATTCAGTACTTC. Protein sequence: CASSLATGDILTAKNIQYF.

This clonotype has at least ten counts. CDR3 loop: CASSSAGGTDTQYF. In DNA form, the CDR3 reads TGTGCCAGCAGCTCAGCGGGGGGAACAGATACGCAGTATTTT. The chain is built from TRBV7-9 and TRBJ2-3; 9 bases match TRBD2. CDR3 size: 14 residues. Germline CDR1 and CDR2: SEHNR and FQNEAQ (reference sequence). The V and J ends lost 4 bases and 3 bases, in that order; junction bases with no gene match: 2.

This clonotype was found many times. This chain joins TRBV12-3 or TRBV12-4 and TRBJ1-2, with D unresolved. V was clipped by 6 bases and J by 5 bases, with 7 bases between them. The CDR3 loop spans 11 amino acids. CDR3 sequence reads: CASRLAYGYTF. The CDR3, as DNA: TGTGCCAGCAGACTCGCATATGGCTACACCTTC.

This clonotype is medium-sized within its sample. The chain joins TRBV7-2 to TRBJ1-5, with D possibly matching TRBD1 (5 bases). This CDR3 is 15 amino acids long. V shed 5 bases and J shed 0 bases, with 11 bases lying between them. CDR1 is SGHTA, CDR2 FQGNSA, per germline. The CDR3 is CASSMQGYSNQPQHF. CDR3 nucleotides: TGTGCCAGCAGCATGCAGGGCTATAGCAATCAGCCCCAGCATTTT.

This clonotype was observed a few times. The chain employs TRBV9 and TRBJ2-1, with D perhaps TRBD1 (6 bases). Between the trimmed V and J ends, which lost 4 bases and 9 bases, there was a span of 14 bases. Germline V gene data show CDR1 as SGDLS and CDR2 as YYNGEE. The CDR3 contains 13 residues. The CDR3 DNA reads TGTGCCAGCAGCACCTCGACAGGCAGTGAGCAGTTCTTC. Translated, it gives CASSTSTGSEQFF.

About this clonotype itself: A much bigger clone sits one base away, suggesting this may be a read error. The chain uses TRBV21-1 and TRBJ2-7; the DNA was not used to check the table's D call, TRBD2. TRBV21-1 represents a pseudogene. This CDR3 has 18 residues. The CDR3 bases are TGTGCCAGCAGCAACCGTGGCTTCGAGGGGAGGCACTCCTACAAGCAGTACTTC. Translating it yields CASSNRGFEGRHSYKQYF.

This clonotype occurred many times. This chain uses TRBV7-6 with TRBJ2-7; 7 bases are shared with TRBD1. CDR3 size: 14 residues. Germline V gives CDR1 SGHVS, CDR2 FNYEAQ. V shed 1 base, J shed 8 bases, and the junction held 8 bases outside the gene matches. This CDR3 reads CASSLGTGKSQQYF. In nucleotides, the CDR3 is TGTGCCAGCAGCTTAGGGACAGGAAAAAGCCAGCAGTACTTC.

As for this clonotype: Being one base from a much bigger clone, this may be a read error. This chain connects TRBV29-1 to TRBJ1-1; D remains unclear. The V end was cut by 6 bases, the J end by 11 bases, with 13 bases between. This CDR3 has 10 amino acids. Germline CDR1 SQVTM, CDR2 ANQGSEA. DNA of the CDR3: TGCAGCGTCCCGACCGGGGAGGCTTTCTTT. Translation gives CSVPTGEAFF.

V and J are TRBV6-5 and TRBJ2-6; the D is unclear. Germline CDR1 MNHEY, CDR2 SVGAGI. Trimming left V 0 bases short and J 0 bases short, with 6 bases between. The CDR3 loop spans 16 amino acids. The CDR3 DNA follows: TGTGCCAGCAGTTACTCGGAAGGCTCTGGGGCCAACGTCCTGACTTTC. It yields the protein CASSYSEGSGANVLTF.